This T cell receptor (beta chain) came from a study of T cell responses to AZD1222 COVID-19 vaccine. This table comes from immunoSEQ multiplex PCR, and its TCRdb copy is limited to in-frame clones, with some not included. The table shows 120,000 to 150,000 clones, with 70% to 90% occurring only once. V shed 2 bases, J shed 3 bases, and the junction held 8 bases outside the gene matches. Germline loops: CDR1 SGHRS, CDR2 YFSETQ. The CDR3 covers 16 residues. The chain carries TRBV5-1 and TRBJ2-3; 8 bases fit TRBD2. The sample here was peripheral blood, taken on day 0 of AZD1222 vaccination. This receptor was obtained from an adult in good health. CDR3 sequence: CASSFASGSMTDTQYF. The CDR3 region has the DNA TGCGCCAGCAGCTTCGCTAGCGGGTCTATGACAGATACGCAGTATTTT.